This T cell receptor (beta chain) is from a study of response to subunit inactivated influenza vaccine. Comments on this clonotype: Its antigen is as yet unknown.

Notes on the study in general: New T cells are recruited in small numbers by each seasonal influenza vaccination, according to the authors' suggestion.

With 7 bases removed from V and 6 bases from J, the gap between germline ends came to 18 bases. The CDR3 runs 14 residues. Germline V gene lookup returns CDR1 LNHNV and CDR2 YYDKDF (reference sequence). Using its own MiXCR run on the RT-PCR reads, TCRdb lists one record per CDR3 protein. The sample shows about 700,000 distinct CDR3 sequences, about 15% of them seen only once. The rearrangement links TRBV15 to TRBJ1-1, with D unresolved. The sample here was PBMCs from blood, taken 14 to 15 days before vaccination. The sequence derives from a man over 45 who received an inactivated influenza vaccine. The CDR3 region has the DNA TGTGCCACCACGGATGGCGTGAGTACCCCTGAAGCTTTCTTT. This codes for CATTDGVSTPEAFF.